This T cell receptor (beta chain) comes out of a study of OX40 agonist ivuxolimab in advanced cancers. Germline lookup yields CDR1 SGHRS and CDR2 YFSETQ. The CDR3 spans 15 residues. V was clipped by 1 base and J by 2 bases; unmatched bases: 5. Only in-frame clones appear in the TCRdb table, and some are missing; sequencing was by immunoSEQ multiplex PCR. Among roughly 73,000 clones listed, approximately 89% were seen once. As regards this clone: Its antigen is currently unknown.

Study observations and caveats: People who partly responded at 0.1-3.0 mg/kg had some of the least clonal expansion seen.

This chain connects TRBV5-1 to TRBJ1-2; 7 bases agree with TRBD1. The specimen comprised CD4+ or CD8+ T cells sorted from blood, sampled in a trial of the OX40 agonist ivuxolimab. The TCR was taken from an adult with an advanced solid tumor such as melanoma, head and neck, liver or kidney cancer. CDR3 region: CASSLSPGGNYGYTF. CDR3 nucleotide sequence: TGCGCCAGCAGCTTGTCTCCAGGGGGGAACTATGGCTACACCTTC.